The entry below describes one T cell receptor (beta chain). These data are taken from a study of blood T cell repertoires in COVID-19. The V gene's germline CDR1 is KGHSH and CDR2 LQKENI. V lost 3 bases and J lost 5, with 23 bases in between. There are 18 residues in the CDR3. Recruitment covered about two dozen US areas and drew participants whose ages spanned roughly 18 to 95 years. As handled by the study authors: Scientists estimated how many nucleated cells there were by amplifying reference gene primers. Repertoires were generated with immunoSEQ multiplex PCR, while TCRdb's copy carries only in-frame clones and drops some. The DNA gave D and trimming, while V, J and clone size come from that table. The data contain around 160,000 clones, around 80% of them singletons.

This chain uses TRBV18 with TRBJ1-5, with a weak D call TRBD1 (5 bases). Sequences were obtained from PBMCs or T cells enriched from blood (not recorded which). The sequence came from a woman aged 55-70 years who had recovered from COVID-19. The DNA for the CDR3 is TGTGCCAGCTCACCTATTGCATTCCAGGGTCGCGGGGATCAGCCCCAGCATTTT. Its protein product is CASSPIAFQGRGDQPQHF.